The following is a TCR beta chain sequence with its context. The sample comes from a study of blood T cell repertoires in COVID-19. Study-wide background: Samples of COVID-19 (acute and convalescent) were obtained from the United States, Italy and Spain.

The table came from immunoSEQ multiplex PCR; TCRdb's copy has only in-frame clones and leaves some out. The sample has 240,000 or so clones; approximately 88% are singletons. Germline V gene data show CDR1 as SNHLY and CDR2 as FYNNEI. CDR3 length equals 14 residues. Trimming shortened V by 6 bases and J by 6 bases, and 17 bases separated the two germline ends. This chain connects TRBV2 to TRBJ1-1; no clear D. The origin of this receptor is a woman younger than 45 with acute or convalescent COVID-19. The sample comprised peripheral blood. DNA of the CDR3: TGTGCCAGCAGGGTTGCCTCCGGTTTGGCTGAAGCTTTCTTT. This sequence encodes CASRVASGLAEAFF.